This TCR beta chain was captured in a study of blood T cell repertoires in COVID-19. The wider study: Donors in the United States, Italy and Spain gave samples during acute or convalescent COVID-19. In each case, the material was cDNA or gDNA derived from T cells, B-cell-depleted T cells, or PBMCs.

The data were produced by immunoSEQ multiplex PCR, yet TCRdb's version contains in-frame clones alone and is incomplete. The table lists about 440,000 clones, about 91% of them singletons. CDR3 size: 17 residues. Per the germline V gene, CDR1 is SEHNR and CDR2 is FQNEAQ (reference sequence). V lost 6 bases and J lost 2; bases outside the gene matches: 13. Seattle patient enrollment occurred during active infection, with longitudinal follow-up thereafter. The sample consisted of peripheral blood. This TCR derives from a woman aged 45-65 years with COVID-19, enrolled during active disease. This chain connects TRBV7-9 to TRBJ2-7; 10 nucleotides agree with TRBD1. The CDR3 region is CASSSHPRDRGTYEQYF. Written as DNA, the CDR3 is TGTGCCAGCAGTTCCCACCCCCGGGACAGGGGCACCTACGAGCAGTACTTC. Based on the CDR3 plus reference TRBV7-9 and TRBJ2-7, the full variable domain is DTGVSQNPRHKITKRGQNVTFRCDPISEHNRLYWYRQTLGQGPEFLTYFQNEAQLEKSRLLSDRFSAERPKGSFSTLEIQRTEQGDSAMYLCASSSHPRDRGTYEQYFGPGTRLTVT.